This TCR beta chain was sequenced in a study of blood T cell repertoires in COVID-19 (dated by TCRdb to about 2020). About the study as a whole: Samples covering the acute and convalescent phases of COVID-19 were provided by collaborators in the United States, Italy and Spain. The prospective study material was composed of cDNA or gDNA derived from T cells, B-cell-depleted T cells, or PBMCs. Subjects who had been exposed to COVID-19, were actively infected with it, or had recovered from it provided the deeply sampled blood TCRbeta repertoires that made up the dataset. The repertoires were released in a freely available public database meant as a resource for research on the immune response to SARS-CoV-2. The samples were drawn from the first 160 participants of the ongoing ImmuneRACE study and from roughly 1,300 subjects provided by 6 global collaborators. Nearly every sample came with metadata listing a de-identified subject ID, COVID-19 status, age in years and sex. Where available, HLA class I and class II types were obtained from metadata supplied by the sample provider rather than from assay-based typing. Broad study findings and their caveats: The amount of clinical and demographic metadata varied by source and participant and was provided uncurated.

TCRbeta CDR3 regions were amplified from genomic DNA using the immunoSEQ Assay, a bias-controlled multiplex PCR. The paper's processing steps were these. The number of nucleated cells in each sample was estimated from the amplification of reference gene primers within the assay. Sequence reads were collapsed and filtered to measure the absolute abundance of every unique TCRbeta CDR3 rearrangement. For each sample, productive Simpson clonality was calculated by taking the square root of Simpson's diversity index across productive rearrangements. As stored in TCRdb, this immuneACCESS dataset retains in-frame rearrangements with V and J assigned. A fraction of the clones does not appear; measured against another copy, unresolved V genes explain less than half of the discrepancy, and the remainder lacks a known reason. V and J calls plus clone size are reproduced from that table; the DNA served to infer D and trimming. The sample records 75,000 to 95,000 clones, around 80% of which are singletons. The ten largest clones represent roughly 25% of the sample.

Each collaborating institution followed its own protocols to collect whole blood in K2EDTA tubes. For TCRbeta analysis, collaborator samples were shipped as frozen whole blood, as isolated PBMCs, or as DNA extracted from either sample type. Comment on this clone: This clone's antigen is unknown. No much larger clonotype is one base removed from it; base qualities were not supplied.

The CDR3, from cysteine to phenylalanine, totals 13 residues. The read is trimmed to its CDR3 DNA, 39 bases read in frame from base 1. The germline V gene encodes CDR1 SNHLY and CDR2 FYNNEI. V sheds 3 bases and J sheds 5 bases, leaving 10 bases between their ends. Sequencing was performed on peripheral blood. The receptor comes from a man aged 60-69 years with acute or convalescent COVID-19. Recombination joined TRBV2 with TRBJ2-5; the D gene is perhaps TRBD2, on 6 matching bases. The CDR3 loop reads CASSDGGDETQYF. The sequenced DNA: TGTGCCAGCAGTGACGGAGGGGACGAGACCCAGTACTTC.